This T cell receptor beta chain was observed in a study of human T cells and chemical hapten exposure (dated by TCRdb to about 2021). In the study overall: For sensitization, 2% DPC in acetone was applied to a 2 cm by 2 cm area of upper inner arm skin. Weekly therapeutic DPC doses were additionally applied to the scalp of patients throughout the roughly 22-week study period. Patch tests used Finn chambers with 0.01% DPC on the upper back, scored after 6 days by International Contact Dermatitis Research Group standards. The mostly female patient cohort included alopecia areata with under or over 50% scalp involvement, alopecia totalis and alopecia universalis. Libraries were pooled for sequencing, and variation in per-sample TCR yields was attributed mainly to small differences in library volumes within the pool. The study tracked peripheral blood TCR repertoire changes in vivo during primary and secondary sensitization to the hapten diphenylcyclopropenone (DPC) in alopecia patients. Patient blood was sampled pre-sensitization (week 0) and at 2, 6 and about 24 weeks after DPC sensitization. For TCR sequencing, blood came from approximately 29 alopecia patients at anywhere from one to four time points (pre-sensitization, 2, 6 and 24 weeks).

V is cut by 8 bases and J by 6 bases, and the space between the germline ends is 14 bases. The CDR1 and CDR2 encoded by the germline V gene are MGHDK and SYGVNS. The CDR3 runs 13 residues from the cysteine to the phenylalanine. Only the CDR3 portion is preserved as DNA: 39 bases, with reading frame beginning at the first base. The intended sense of this specimen's time point label: patch test 3, about 24 weeks after DPC sensitization. Per the publication, the treatment or condition label means: therapeutic diphenylcyclopropenone sensitization with weekly scalp DPC. At every patch-test visit, the blood draw took place before the patch test was put on. Patients were considered eligible if aged 18 to 70, diagnosed with alopecia and deemed suitable for DPC therapy, and patients were excluded if pregnant. Total RNA was extracted from unfractionated whole blood that had been collected in Tempus Blood RNA tubes.

The library was made by RACE. Sequencing used a NextSeq 500. During library preparation, unique molecular identifiers were attached to individual cDNA molecules so that TCRs could be counted quantitatively and reproducibly. Each blood RNA sample was used to sequence both TCR alpha and TCR beta chains. The study's processing was this. Samples had a median of about 96,000 TCRs, with a range from roughly 23,224 to 750,000. V, J and CDR3 annotation of the TCR reads was carried out using the Decombinator software suite. For the PS versus PT1 abundance plots, all samples were subsampled to the same number of TCRs (28,000). Expanded TCRs were defined as absent before sensitization and observed at least eight times at the 2-week time point. TCRdb trimmed the raw reads at Q25, called clones with MiXCR and kept productive beta chains. Each CDR3 protein appears once, grouped with its most common genes and DNA. TCRdb's processing, not the authors', yielded these V and J calls. The sample table shows over 150,000 distinct CDR3 sequences, and about 30% are seen once. Approximately 2.3% of the sample rests with the top ten.

The study at large found these results: Because every patient had alopecia, a presumed autoimmune disease, the patients' immune response might differ from that of healthy individuals. After repeated subsampling, changes were observed in the strength of the expansion versus patch-test correlation and in the threshold at which the correlation became significant. A positive correlation was found between the number of PT1 expanded TCRs and patch test score, with significance reached at thresholds 8, 16 and 32 but not 4. DPC sensitization did not change the number of TCRs with a frequency above 1 in 1000, and there was no evidence of changes in global repertoire structure. Compared with pre-sensitization or healthy control sets, expanded TCRs formed significantly more large CDR3 similarity clusters, which is consistent with antigen-driven responses.

With regard to this clonotype: Its antigen remains unidentified. Base quality data are lacking; no much larger clone is found one base away.

This chain joins TRBV25-1 to TRBJ2-1; the D segment cannot be called with confidence. This clonotype was obtained from a woman aged 18-29 years with alopecia areata. Some clones in this sample may be carry-over from other donors' samples. The material sequenced was whole blood, taken in connection with sensitization to the hapten diphenylcyclopropenone (DPC). The nucleotide sequence reads as follows: TGTGCCAGCTCCCAGGATACGAGCAATGAGCAGTTCTTC. Translated, this is CASSQDTSNEQFF. This CDR3, with the reference TRBV25-1 and TRBJ2-1 proteins standing in past its ends, gives the full variable domain EADIYQTPRYLVIGTGKKITLECSQTMGHDKMYWYQQDPGMELHLIHYSYGVNSTEKGDLSSESTVSRIRTEHFPLTLESARPSHTSQYLCASSQDTSNEQFFGPGTRLTVL.